This T cell receptor beta chain was identified in a study of T cells in Graves' hyperthyroidism and ophthalmopathy. Notes on the study in general: The authors' 13 V-J model separated ophthalmopathy from stable hyperthyroidism.

Stable Graves' hyperthyroidism denoted no ophthalmopathy progression over 18 months. The hyperthyroidism was newly diagnosed and had lasted under 2 months; the patients were aged 18 to 65. Researchers barred patients who had uncontrolled infection, other autoimmune disease, pregnancy or lactation. The V end was cut by 3 bases, the J end by 3 bases, with 10 bases between. Germline V gene lookup returns CDR1 MRHNA and CDR2 SNTAGT. This CDR3 has 14 residues. There were TCR beta CDR3 regions amplified from RNA transcripts. The TCR CDR3 first-round RT-PCR relied on the HTBI primer set. In TCRdb, the multiplex PCR reads were re-called with MiXCR into one record per CDR3 protein. The sample shows some 400,000 distinct CDR3 sequences, 19% of them seen only once. This clonotype has a count of ten or more. Its antigen is unknown.

This receptor was taken from a woman between 18 and 30 years old with Graves' hyperthyroidism. Sequenced material: blood. The rearrangement links TRBV6-4 to TRBJ2-3, with D possibly TRBD2 on 7 matching bases. The CDR3 DNA sequence: TGTGCCAGCAGTGATGCGGGGGCAACAGATACGCAGTATTTT. Protein: CASSDAGATDTQYF.